This T cell receptor (beta chain) originates from a study of cytomegalovirus exposure and HLA in healthy donors. Study findings and constraints: Among TCR beta chains of equal frequency, HLA-associated ones were more clonally expanded in a later analysis.

Germline lookup yields CDR1 MNHNS and CDR2 SASEGT. Trimming shortened V by 3 bases and J by 7 bases, and 10 bases separated the two germline ends. The CDR3 sequence is 13 residues long. Amplification used 60 Vbeta primers and 13 Jbeta primers. The data were produced by immunoSEQ multiplex PCR, yet TCRdb's version contains in-frame clones alone and is incomplete. The sample holds about 150,000 clones, 79% seen once. With regard to this clone: Its antigen is still unknown.

This sequence was found in a young man in good health and CMV-seropositive. This sequence joins TRBV6-1 and TRBJ1-5; D gene uncertain. Sequenced input: PBMCs. CDR3 sequence (DNA): TGTGCCAGCAGTGAGCAAGGCGGGCAGCCCCAGCATTTT. It translates to CASSEQGGQPQHF.